This T cell receptor (beta chain) comes out of a study of shared clonotypes between healthy human individuals. The study, taken as a whole, reports: Enrolling few donors narrowed the genetic and exposure-history diversity that was represented.

Concerning this clone: Its specificity is unknown. Within the sample, other DNA sequences also encode this same CDR3.

The CDR3 is made up of 14 amino acids. In germline, CDR1 is SNHLY, CDR2 FYNNEI. Trimming removed 6 bases at V and 1 base at J, with 10 bases between. Sequencing used immunoSEQ multiplex PCR; TCRdb keeps in-frame clones, though not all of them. The profile covers around 2.5 million clones, with under 95% appearing a single time and roughly 0.36% taken by the ten largest. Material for sequencing was naive CD4+ T cells from PBMCs. Subset in this sample: CD45RA+ positively selected. The receptor comes from a man aged 18 to 30 in good health. Some clones in this sample may be carry-over from other donors' samples. The chain recombines TRBV2 with TRBJ1-5; possibly TRBD1 for D (5 bases). The CDR3 reads CASRRGSSNQPQHF. The CDR3 DNA sequence: TGTGCCAGCAGAAGGGGCAGCAGCAATCAGCCCCAGCATTTT.